Reported below is one T cell receptor beta chain. The entry originates in a study of beta chain features in type 1 diabetes. The sequenced template was cDNA made from the entire isolated RNA. The study sequenced naive, central memory and regulatory T cell samples to an average of about 3.9 million reads. Some clones are missing from TCRdb's copy, which holds only in-frame ones; the method was immunoSEQ multiplex PCR. The sample records approximately 140,000 clones, less than 8.5% being singletons. The CDR3 has 13 amino acids. V was pared by 5 bases and J by 5 bases, with 5 bases of the junction left unmatched. Germline loops: CDR1 MNHEY, CDR2 SMNVEV (reference sequence).

The J gene is TRBJ1-2, the V gene TRBV27; the match to TRBD1 covers 7 bases. The sequence derives from a woman aged 30 to 39 in good health. Source material: central memory CD4+ T cells from blood. CDR3 protein: CASSTTGRYGYTF. DNA of the CDR3: TGTGCCAGCAGTACGACAGGGAGGTATGGCTACACCTTC.